This T cell receptor beta chain stems from a study of identical twins. The table lists this clonotype with a few counts. Every donor was a healthy Caucasian. TCRdb independently ran MiXCR on the 5' RACE reads; one entry per CDR3 protein. The repertoire consists of roughly 500,000 distinct CDR3 sequences, with less than 25% occurring once and the leading ten covering about 0.99%. With 6 bases clipped from V and 1 base from J, the junction kept 6 bases outside the gene matches. The CDR3 is made up of 14 amino acids. Germline V CDR1 and CDR2: DFQATT, SNEGSKA (reference sequence). These data were also filed under a second study, of T cells expressing NK-cell markers.

The gene calls are TRBV20-1 and TRBJ1-2, with 9 bases fitting TRBD1. The sample comprised CD4+ T cells sorted from blood. The TCR was taken from a woman between 18 and 29 years old in good health. The CDR3 nucleotides read TGCAGTGCAACAGGGGGCGCCGATAACTATGGCTACACCTTC. Residues: CSATGGADNYGYTF.